The rows below give T cell receptor beta chains drawn from one sample of a study of ipilimumab plus nivolumab after autologous stem cell transplantation. Only in-frame clones appear in the TCRdb table, and some are missing; sequencing was by immunoSEQ multiplex PCR. Of some 45,000 clones listed, approximately 91% are singletons. Source: PBMCs, taken in a trial of ipilimumab plus nivolumab as post-transplant consolidation. The origin of the receptors is a male donor with multiple myeloma. Each CDR3 is given with its conserved first and last residue. A D gene is named only where the DNA matches it firmly. Not every row has a clone size; where given, it reads once, few, many or a size class.

clone size	V gene	D gene	J gene	CDR3 DNA	CDR3 protein
.	TRBV6-5	.	TRBJ2-5	TGTGCCAGCAGTTACGATGAGGGTGAGACCCAGTACTTC	CASSYDEGETQYF
.	TRBV30	TRBD1	TRBJ2-1	TGTGCCTGGGTCAGGGGGCCCTACTACAATGAGCAGTTCTTC	CAWVRGPYYNEQFF
few	TRBV28	.	TRBJ1-2	TGTGCCAGCAGTCTACAGAGTAACTATGGCTACACCTTC	CASSLQSNYGYTF
.	TRBV9	.	TRBJ1-1	TGTGCCAGCAGCGTAGCGGTGAACACTGAAGCTTTCTTT	CASSVAVNTEAFF
.	TRBV5-1	TRBD2	TRBJ2-5	TGCGCCAGCAGCGCGGGAACGGGAGGCCTGGACCAGTACTTC	CASSAGTGGLDQYF
.	TRBV11-2	.	TRBJ1-2	TGTGCCAGCAGCTTACCGGGGGGCTATGGCTACACCTTC	CASSLPGGYGYTF
once	TRBV7-6	.	TRBJ2-7	TGTGCCAGCAGCTTAGATGGTAGCGGCGCCTACGAGCAGTACTTC	CASSLDGSGAYEQYF
once	TRBV28	TRBD1	TRBJ1-5	TGTGCCAGCAGCTCCGGGACAGGGGCCTCCAATCAGCCCCAGCATTTT	CASSSGTGASNQPQHF
.	TRBV5-1	.	TRBJ2-7	TGCGCCAGCAGCTTAAGTGTCCCGGTTACAACCTACGAGCAGTACTTC	CASSLSVPVTTYEQYF
.	TRBV30	.	TRBJ2-7	TGTGCCTGGAGTGTACGGACAGACGAGCAGTACTTC	CAWSVRTDEQYF
.	TRBV6-6	.	TRBJ1-2	TGTGCCAGCAGTAAGCATGGGGTGAGAGGCTACACCTTC	CASSKHGVRGYTF
.	TRBV7-6	TRBD1	TRBJ2-7	TGTGCCAGCAGACAAGACAGGGGAGGAAACGAGCAGTACTTC	CASRQDRGGNEQYF
few	TRBV7-2	.	TRBJ2-1	TGTGCCAGCAGCTTAGCGGCCAGGGAGCAGTTCTTC	CASSLAAREQFF
.	TRBV9	.	TRBJ2-2	TGTGCCAGCAGCGCCCGGGACGGGTCCAGGGAGCTGTTTTTT	CASSARDGSRELFF